This T cell receptor (beta chain) was captured by sequencing in a study of blood T cell repertoires in COVID-19. Method: immunoSEQ multiplex PCR; TCRdb's copy keeps in-frame clones and lacks some. There are around 320,000 clones in the sample; approximately 90% occur only once, and approximately 4.1% lies in the top ten. With V trimmed by 1 base and J by 8 bases, 4 bases remained unmatched. CDR3 length: 14 amino acids. The V gene's germline CDR1 is SGHNT and CDR2 YENEEA. This sequence was found in a woman aged 25-40 years who had been exposed to COVID-19. The sample was PBMCs or T cells enriched from blood (not recorded which). The V gene is TRBV11-3, the J gene TRBJ2-1, with 8 bases that match TRBD2. CDR3 bases: TGTGCCAGCAGCTTAGGTAGCGGGGTCGATGAGCAGTTCTTC. Protein: CASSLGSGVDEQFF.